The clone carrying this T cell receptor (beta chain) was observed at least ten times. MiXCR, run by TCRdb on the 5' RACE reads, gives a single entry per CDR3 protein. The table lists about 460,000 distinct CDR3 sequences, 14% of them singletons. The CDR3 runs 14 residues. From germline, CDR1 is DFQATT and CDR2 SNEGSKA (reference sequence). The ends were cut back, 6 bases at V and 1 base at J, with 14 bases in the middle. The sample is drawn from a study of identical twins. This sample was shared with a second study, whose subject was yellow fever vaccine responses in identical twins.

Sequencing was done on a sample of CD4+ T cells sorted from blood. The receptor comes from a woman aged 18-29 years in good health. V is TRBV20-1 and J is TRBJ2-3; D possibly uses TRBD1 or TRBD2 (7 bases each). The CDR3 sequence: CSATPGGGTDTQYF. DNA of the CDR3: TGCAGTGCAACTCCAGGGGGGGGCACAGATACGCAGTATTTT.